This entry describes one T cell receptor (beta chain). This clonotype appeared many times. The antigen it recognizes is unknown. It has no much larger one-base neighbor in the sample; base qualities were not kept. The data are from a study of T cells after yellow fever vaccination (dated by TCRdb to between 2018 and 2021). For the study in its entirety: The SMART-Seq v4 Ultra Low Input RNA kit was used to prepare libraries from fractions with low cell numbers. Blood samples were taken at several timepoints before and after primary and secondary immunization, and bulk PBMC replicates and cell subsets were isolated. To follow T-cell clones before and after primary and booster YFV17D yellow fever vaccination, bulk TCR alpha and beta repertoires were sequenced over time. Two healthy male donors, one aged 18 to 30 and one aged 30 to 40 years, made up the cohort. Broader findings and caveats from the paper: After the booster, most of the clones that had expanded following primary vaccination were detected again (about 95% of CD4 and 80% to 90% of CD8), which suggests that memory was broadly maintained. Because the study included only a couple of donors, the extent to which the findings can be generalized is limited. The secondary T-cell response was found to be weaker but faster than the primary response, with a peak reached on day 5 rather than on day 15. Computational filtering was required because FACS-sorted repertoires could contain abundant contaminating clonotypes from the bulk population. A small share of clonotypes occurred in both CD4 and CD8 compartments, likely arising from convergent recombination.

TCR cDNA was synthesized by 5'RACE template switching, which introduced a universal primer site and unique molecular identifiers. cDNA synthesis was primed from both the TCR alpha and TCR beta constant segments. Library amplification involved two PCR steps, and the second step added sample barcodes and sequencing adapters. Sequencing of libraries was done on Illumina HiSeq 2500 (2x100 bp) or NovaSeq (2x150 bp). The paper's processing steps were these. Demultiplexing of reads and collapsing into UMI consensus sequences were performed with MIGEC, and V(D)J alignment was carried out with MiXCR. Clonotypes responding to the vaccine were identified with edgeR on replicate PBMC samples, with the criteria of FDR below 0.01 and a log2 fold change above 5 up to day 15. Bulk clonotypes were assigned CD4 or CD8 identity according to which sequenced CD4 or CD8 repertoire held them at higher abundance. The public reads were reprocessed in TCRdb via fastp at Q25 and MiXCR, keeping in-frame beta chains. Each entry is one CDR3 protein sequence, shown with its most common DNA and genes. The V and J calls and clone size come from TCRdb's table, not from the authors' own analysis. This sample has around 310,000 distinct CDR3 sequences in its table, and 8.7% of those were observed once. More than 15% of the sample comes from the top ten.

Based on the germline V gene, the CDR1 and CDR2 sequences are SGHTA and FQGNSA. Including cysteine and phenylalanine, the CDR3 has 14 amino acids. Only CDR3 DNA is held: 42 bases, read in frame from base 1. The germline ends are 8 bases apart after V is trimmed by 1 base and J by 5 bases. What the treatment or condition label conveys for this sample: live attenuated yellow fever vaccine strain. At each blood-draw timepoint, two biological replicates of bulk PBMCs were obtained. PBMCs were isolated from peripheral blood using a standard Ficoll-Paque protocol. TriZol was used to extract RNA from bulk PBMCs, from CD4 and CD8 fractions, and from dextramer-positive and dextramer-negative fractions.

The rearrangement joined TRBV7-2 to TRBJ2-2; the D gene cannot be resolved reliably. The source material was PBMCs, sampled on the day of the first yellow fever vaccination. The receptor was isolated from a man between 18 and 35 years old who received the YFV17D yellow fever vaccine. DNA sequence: TGTGCCAGCAGCTTAGAGGGCGGTACCGGGGAGCTGTTTTTT. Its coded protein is CASSLEGGTGELFF.